This T cell receptor beta chain was captured in a study of radiotherapy plus CTLA-4 blockade in lung cancer. Study overall: Of all patients, 15% to 20% responded objectively and approximately 31% showed disease control. Overall study findings and caveats: Early clonal dynamics of blood T cells, together with interferon-beta, were reported as the best response predictor. The study found tumor-derived TCR clones expanded in blood after radiotherapy plus ipilimumab.

Notes on this clone: The target antigen is unknown.

Each patient with chemo-refractory metastatic non-small-cell lung cancer was treated with focal radiation plus CTLA-4 blockade using ipilimumab. Sequencing used immunoSEQ multiplex PCR; TCRdb keeps in-frame clones, though not all of them. The sample has tens of thousands of clones, more than 70% seen once. The clonotype was recovered from a human donor with non-small cell lung cancer whose response to radiotherapy plus ipilimumab could not be evaluated. Sequencing used peripheral blood, obtained from a patient treated with radiotherapy plus ipilimumab.

CDR3 in DNA: TGTGCCAGAGGGGGAGTAGCGGGGGCCAATGAGCAGTTCTTC. Translating it yields CARGGVAGANEQFF. The chain links TRBV2 to TRBJ2-1, with 9 positions matching TRBD2. The CDR3 contains 14 residues. Trimming cost V 9 bases and J 6 bases; bases outside gene matches: 9. CDR1 is SNHLY, CDR2 FYNNEI, per germline.